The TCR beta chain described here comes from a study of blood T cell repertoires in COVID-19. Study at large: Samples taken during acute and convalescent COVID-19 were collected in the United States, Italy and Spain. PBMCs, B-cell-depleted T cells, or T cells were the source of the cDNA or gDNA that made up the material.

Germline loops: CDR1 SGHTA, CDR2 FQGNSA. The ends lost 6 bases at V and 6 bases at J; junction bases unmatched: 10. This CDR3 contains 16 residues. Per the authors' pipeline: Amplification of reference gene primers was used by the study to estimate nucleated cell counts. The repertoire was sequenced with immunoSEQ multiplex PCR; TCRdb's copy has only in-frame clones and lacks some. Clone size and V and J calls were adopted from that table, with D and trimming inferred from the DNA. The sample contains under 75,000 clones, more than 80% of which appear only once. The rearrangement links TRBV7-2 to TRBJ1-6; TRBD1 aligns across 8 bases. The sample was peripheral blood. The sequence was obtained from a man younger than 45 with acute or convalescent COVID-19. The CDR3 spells CASRLNPGQVNSPLHF. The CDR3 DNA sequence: TGTGCCAGCAGACTGAATCCGGGACAGGTTAATTCACCCCTCCACTTT.